This passage covers 19 T cell receptor beta chains from one sample sequenced in a study of cytomegalovirus exposure and HLA in healthy donors. The assay was immunoSEQ multiplex PCR, and TCRdb's table has in-frame clones only and misses some. The sample lists about 220,000 clones; 80% to 95% were seen once. Sequencing used PBMCs. The receptor source for this set is a woman aged 18-30 years in good health and CMV-seronegative.

Comments on this clone: The identical CDR3 is also encoded by other nucleotide sequences in the sample. The rearrangement uses TRBV30 and TRBJ2-1, with 10 bases matching TRBD2. Germline loops: CDR1 GTSNPN, CDR2 SVGIG (reference sequence). The CDR3 length is 12 residues. V trimming: 4 bases; J trimming: 7 bases; junction bases outside the gene matches: 1. CDR3 residues: CAWTSGRNEQFF. In DNA form, the CDR3 reads TGTGCCTGGACTAGCGGGAGAAATGAGCAGTTCTTC. Together with reference TRBV30 and TRBJ2-1, the CDR3 gives the full variable domain: SQTIHQWPATLVQPVGSPLSLECTVEGTSNPNLYWYRQAAGRGLQLLFYSVGIGQISSEVPQNLSASRPQDRQFILSSKKLLLSDSGFYLCAWTSGRNEQFFGPGTRLTVL.

This clone appeared once. The genes are TRBV7-9 and TRBJ2-3; 7 bases align to TRBD2. V shed 4 bases and J 2 bases; nucleotides not matched to a gene: 18. The CDR3 totals 19 residues. Germline CDR1 and CDR2: SEHNR and FQNEAQ (reference sequence). CDR3 sequence (DNA): TGTGCCAGCAGCTCCGCCCAACCCCACCGGGACTATAACACAGATACGCAGTATTTT. It codes for CASSSAQPHRDYNTDTQYF. Combining the CDR3 with reference TRBV7-9 and TRBJ2-3 gives the whole variable domain DTGVSQNPRHKITKRGQNVTFRCDPISEHNRLYWYRQTLGQGPEFLTYFQNEAQLEKSRLLSDRFSAERPKGSFSTLEIQRTEQGDSAMYLCASSSAQPHRDYNTDTQYFGPGTRLTVL.

The chain is built from TRBV25-1 and TRBJ2-7; possibly TRBD1 for D (6 bases). The germline V and J ends were trimmed by 5 bases and 3 bases, with 20 bases remaining between them. This CDR3 contains 16 residues. Looked up from germline, CDR1 is MGHDK and CDR2 is SYGVNS. The CDR3 loop reads CASSPTNPGDRYEQYF. The CDR3 region has the DNA TGTGCCAGCAGTCCGACAAACCCAGGGGATCGCTACGAGCAGTACTTC.

V and J are TRBV19 and TRBJ1-1; a weak D match, TRBD1 (6 bases). V lost 7 bases and J 0 bases, leaving 15 bases between the germline ends. CDR3 length: 15 amino acids. Looked up from germline, CDR1 is LNHDA and CDR2 is SQIVND (reference sequence). The CDR3 DNA follows: TGTGCCAGTAAACCAGGGGCAGGGTTGAACACTGAAGCTTTCTTT. The encoded protein is CASKPGAGLNTEAFF. Full variable domain (outside the CDR3, taken from reference TRBV19 and TRBJ1-1): DGGITQSPKYLFRKEGQNVTLSCEQNLNHDAMYWYRQDPGQGLRLIYYSQIVNDFQKGDIAEGYSVSREKKESFPLTVTSAQKNPTAFYLCASKPGAGLNTEAFFGQGTRLTVV.

This clone has only a few counts. V and J are TRBV11-2 and TRBJ2-5; 12 nucleotides align to TRBD2. CDR1 is SGHAT, CDR2 FQNNGV, per germline. V dropped 5 bases and J dropped 5; count of bases not matched to a gene: 6. The CDR3 consists of 15 residues. The CDR3 loop is CASSPRLAGGETQYF. The CDR3 bases are TGTGCCAGCAGCCCCCGGCTAGCGGGAGGGGAGACCCAGTACTTC.

CDR3 sequence: CASGLVLGGVSQPQHF. Here the CDR3 DNA reads TGTGCTAGTGGTTTGGTACTTGGAGGCGTGAGCCAGCCCCAGCATTTT. The genes are TRBV12-5 and TRBJ1-5; no firm D call. The CDR3 runs to 16 residues. Trimming pared 0 bases from V and 7 bases from J, leaving 16 bases between. CDR1 LGHNT and CDR2 FRNRAP come from the germline V gene.

This clone was seen once. The chain's CDR3 is CASSPEIQGADYGYTF. The DNA for the CDR3 is TGTGCCAGCTCCCCTGAGATACAGGGGGCGGACTATGGCTACACCTTC. The rearrangement links TRBV18 to TRBJ1-2; the match to TRBD1 covers 9 bases. This CDR3 has 16 residues. With 6 bases clipped from V and 3 bases from J, the junction kept 11 bases outside the gene matches. Germline assignment: CDR1 KGHSH and CDR2 LQKENI.

Concerning this clone itself: At one boundary the junction diverges from the germline segment, which might be a read error. The chain has TRBV19 and TRBJ2-4, with D perhaps TRBD2 (6 bases). Germline V gene sequence: CDR1 LNHDA, CDR2 SQIVND (reference sequence). This CDR3 has 11 residues. DNA of the CDR3: TGTGCCAGTAGCTCGGGACTGGACCTCGTCTTC. This codes for CASSSGLDLVF. The variable domain in full, completed from reference TRBV19 and TRBJ2-4, reads DGGITQSPKYLFRKEGQNVTLSCEQNLNHDAMYWYRQDPGQGLRLIYYSQIVNDFQKGDIAEGYSVSREKKESFPLTVTSAQKNPTAFYLCASSSGLDLVFGAGTRLSVL.

This chain joins TRBV11-2 and TRBJ2-7, with TRBD2 identical over 7 bases. The CDR3 has 17 residues. Trimming removed 0 bases from V and 4 bases from J; junction bases left unmatched: 12. Germline-derived CDR1 and CDR2 are SGHAT and FQNNGV. The CDR3 DNA reads as TGTGCCAGCAGCTTAGAGGTGGGCCTAGGGGAGGGATACGAGCAGTACTTC. Translation gives CASSLEVGLGEGYEQYF. Full variable domain (rest looked up from reference TRBV11-2 and TRBJ2-7): EAGVAQSPRYKIIEKRQSVAFWCNPISGHATLYWYQQILGQGPKLLIQFQNNGVVDDSQLPKDRFSAERLKGVDSTLKIQPAKLEDSAVYLCASSLEVGLGEGYEQYFGPGTRLTVT.

The CDR3 nucleotides are TGCGCCAGCAGCTTGGCCGGCGGCACGCAGACCCAGTACTTC. It codes for CASSLAGGTQTQYF. The J gene is TRBJ2-5, the V gene TRBV5-1; D not certain. Germline values: CDR1 SGHRS, CDR2 YFSETQ. Trimming removed 0 bases at V and 6 bases at J, with 12 bases between. This CDR3 comprises 14 residues.

The V gene is TRBV6-5, the J gene TRBJ1-4; 7 bases are a match to TRBD1. The V segment lost 6 bases and the J segment 7 bases; nucleotides outside the gene matches: 8. The germline gives CDR1 MNHEY, CDR2 SVGAGI. The CDR3 is 14 amino acids. CDR3 amino acids: CASRQGKLIEKLFF. The CDR3 DNA reads TGTGCCAGCAGACAGGGGAAGTTGATTGAAAAACTGTTTTTT.

This clone was counted a single time. This rearrangement joins TRBV19 to TRBJ2-6; TRBD1 matches at 10 bases. With V trimmed by 5 bases and J by 2 bases, 12 bases remained unmatched. The CDR3 is 19 residues long. CDR1 is LNHDA, CDR2 SQIVND, per germline (reference sequence). CDR3 protein: CASSLQPGTGATGANVLTF. The CDR3 DNA follows: TGTGCCAGTAGTCTCCAGCCCGGGACAGGGGCGACTGGGGCCAACGTCCTGACTTTC.

About this clone itself: One end of the junction is discordant with germline, which a read error may explain. The J gene is TRBJ2-2, the V gene TRBV7-7; TRBD2 matches 13 bases. CDR1 is SSHAT, CDR2 FNYEAQ, per germline (reference sequence). CDR3 length: 17 residues. This chain's CDR3 is CASSQRLAGGNTGELFF. CDR3 sequence (DNA): TGTGCTAGCAGCCAAAGACTAGCGGGGGGGAACACCGGGGAGCTGTTTTTT. Drawing the rest from reference TRBV7-7 and TRBJ2-2, the complete variable domain is GAGVSQSPRYKVTKRGQDVTLRCDPISSHATLYWYQQALGQGPEFLTYFNYEAQPDKSGLPSDRFSAERPEGSISTLTIQRTEQRDSAMYRCASSQRLAGGNTGELFFGEGSRLTVL.

The genes are TRBV29-1 and TRBJ2-3; D might be TRBD2 (5 bases). This CDR3 spans 15 amino acids. CDR1 SQVTM and CDR2 ANQGSEA come from the germline V gene. The V end lost 7 bases, the J end lost 0 bases, and 17 bases lay between the germline ends. For the CDR3, the DNA is TGCAGCGCCGCTACGGACTCCTGGAGCACAGATACGCAGTATTTT. Its protein product is CSAATDSWSTDTQYF.

The gene calls are TRBV6-5 and TRBJ1-1; 10 positions agree with TRBD1. The V gene end was trimmed by 2 bases and the J gene end by 6 bases; junction bases not matched to a gene: 3. The CDR3 sequence is 14 residues long. The V gene's germline CDR1 is MNHEY and CDR2 SVGAGI. CDR3 coding DNA: TGTGCCAGCAGTTACCCCGGACAGGGGGCTGAAGCTTTCTTT. It encodes CASSYPGQGAEAFF.

A few counts support this clone. This chain links TRBV5-3 with TRBJ2-2; TRBD2 aligns across 9 bases. TRBV5-3 carries the ORF label, with uncertain function. After removal of 0 bases from V and 2 bases from J, the junction contained 8 bases not matched to a gene. The CDR3 runs to 18 residues. CDR3 bases: TGTGCCAGAAGCTTGGGAACCTCTAGCGGGAACAACACCGGGGAGCTGTTTTTT. Protein sequence: CARSLGTSSGNNTGELFF.

The chain carries TRBV11-1 and TRBJ2-7, with a weak D call TRBD1 (6 bases). V was trimmed by 5 bases and J by 4 bases, leaving 9 bases between them. CDR3 length equals 12 residues. CDR1 and CDR2 (germline): SGHAT, FQDESV (reference sequence). The CDR3 is CASSATGYEQYF. For the CDR3, the DNA is TGTGCCAGCAGCGCCACAGGGTACGAGCAGTACTTC.

With respect to this clone: At the DNA level, this CDR3 is encoded by other sequences in the same sample as well. This rearrangement joins TRBV5-1 to TRBJ2-3, with TRBD1 matching over 8 bases. Germline CDR1 SGHRS, CDR2 YFSETQ. V dropped 3 bases and J dropped 3; count of bases not matched to a gene: 3. The CDR3 contains 14 residues. CDR3 in DNA: TGCGCCAGCAGCTCCGGGACAGGAACAGATACGCAGTATTTT. As protein: CASSSGTGTDTQYF. Complete variable domain (other parts from reference TRBV5-1 and TRBJ2-3): KAGVTQTPRYLIKTRGQQVTLSCSPISGHRSVSWYQQTPGQGLQFLFEYFSETQRNKGNFPGRFSGRQFSNSRSEMNVSTLELGDSALYLCASSSGTGTDTQYFGPGTRLTVL.

This sequence joins TRBV28 and TRBJ2-1; 8 bases fit TRBD1. Trimming at V came to 4 bases and at J to 12 bases, leaving 17 bases not matched to a gene. CDR3 length: 16 amino acids. Germline-derived CDR1 and CDR2 are MDHEN and SYDVKM. The DNA of the CDR3 is TGTGCCAGCAGTTCGTCAGGACAGGGATACTCCGTGGGGCAGTTCTTC. It translates to CASSSSGQGYSVGQFF. Full variable domain (rest looked up from reference TRBV28 and TRBJ2-1): DVKVTQSSRYLVKRTGEKVFLECVQDMDHENMFWYRQDPGLGLRLIYFSYDVKMKEKGDIPEGYSVSREKKERFSLILESASTNQTSMYLCASSSSGQGYSVGQFFGPGTRLTVL.